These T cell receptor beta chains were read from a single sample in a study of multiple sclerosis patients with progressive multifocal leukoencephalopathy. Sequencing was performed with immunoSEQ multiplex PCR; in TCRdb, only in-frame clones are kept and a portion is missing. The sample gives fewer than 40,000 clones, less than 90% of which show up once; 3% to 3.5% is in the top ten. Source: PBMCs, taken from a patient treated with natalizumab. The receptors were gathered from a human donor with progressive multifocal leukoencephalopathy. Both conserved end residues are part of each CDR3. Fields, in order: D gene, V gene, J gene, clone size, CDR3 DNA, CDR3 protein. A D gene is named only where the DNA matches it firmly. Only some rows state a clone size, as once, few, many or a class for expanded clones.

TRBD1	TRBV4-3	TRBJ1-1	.	TGCGCCAGCAGGCCGACAGGGGTCGGCACTGAAGCTTTCTTT	CASRPTGVGTEAFF
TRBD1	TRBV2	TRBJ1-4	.	TGTGCCAGCAGGAAGGGGACAGATAATTTAAATGAAAAACTGTTTTTT	CASRKGTDNLNEKLFF
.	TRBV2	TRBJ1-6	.	TGTGCCAGCAAACGGGAGGGTAATTCACCCCTCCACTTT	CASKREGNSPLHF
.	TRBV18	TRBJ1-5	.	TGTGCCAGCTCACCAACGGCAGGGGATCAGCCCCAGCATTTT	CASSPTAGDQPQHF
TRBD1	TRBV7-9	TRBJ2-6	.	TGTGCCAGCAGCCCCCAGGGGGCCCAACCTGGGGCCAACGTCCTGACTTTC	CASSPQGAQPGANVLTF
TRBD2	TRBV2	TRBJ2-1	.	TGTGCCAGCAACTTAGCGGGGCGTTACAATGAGCAGTTCTTC	CASNLAGRYNEQFF
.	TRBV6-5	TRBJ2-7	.	TGTGCCAGCAGTTACTCGCTAGGGGGGCTAGCTTACGAGCAGTACTTC	CASSYSLGGLAYEQYF
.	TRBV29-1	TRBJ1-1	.	TGCAGCGTCGTTCAGATGAACACTGAAGCTTTCTTT	CSVVQMNTEAFF
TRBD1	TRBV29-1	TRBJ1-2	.	TGCAGCGCTATGGGGCACAGGGGGCAGGGCTATGGCTACACCTTC	CSAMGHRGQGYGYTF
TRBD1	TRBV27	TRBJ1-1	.	TGTGCCAGCACCTCTTTGGGGGGACAGCGGAACACTGAAGCTTTCTTT	CASTSLGGQRNTEAFF
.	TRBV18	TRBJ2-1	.	TGTGCCAGCTCACCCCCGCTTGTGCATCCCAGGGCGGATGAGCAGTTCTTC	CASSPPLVHPRADEQFF
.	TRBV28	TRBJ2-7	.	TGTGCCAGCTTAGCAAGAAGCTCCTACGAGCAGTACTTC	CASLARSSYEQYF
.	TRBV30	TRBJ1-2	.	TGTGCCTGGAGTCCCCCGACACAGGGAAGCTATGGCTACACCTTC	CAWSPPTQGSYGYTF
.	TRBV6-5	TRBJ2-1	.	TGTGCCAGCAGTTTAGTCACTAGCTCACTTTTATTCTTC	CASSLVTSSLLFF
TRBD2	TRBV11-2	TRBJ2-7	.	TGTGCCAGCAGCTTGGCGGGGGTAGAATACGGGGTCGAAAGCTACGAGCAGTACTTC	CASSLAGVEYGVESYEQYF
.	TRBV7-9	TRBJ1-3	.	TGTGCCAGCAGCCTGACAGTCTCTGGAAACACCATATATTTT	CASSLTVSGNTIYF
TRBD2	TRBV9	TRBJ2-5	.	TGTGCCAGCAGCGTAGGAAATAGCGGGAGGGAGACCCAGTACTTC	CASSVGNSGRETQYF
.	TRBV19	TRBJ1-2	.	TGTGCCAGTAGTATCTCGGGTGGCTACACCTTC	CASSISGGYTF
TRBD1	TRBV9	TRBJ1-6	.	TGTGCCAGCAGCACCGAGGACAGGGGGAATTCACCCCTCCACTTT	CASSTEDRGNSPLHF
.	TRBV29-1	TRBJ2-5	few	TGCAGCGCCGGGGACCCGTCGGAGACCCAGTACTTC	CSAGDPSETQYF
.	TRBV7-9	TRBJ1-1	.	TGTGCCAGCAGCTACGGGCCTGAAGCTTTCTTT	CASSYGPEAFF
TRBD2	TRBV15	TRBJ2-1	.	TGTGCCACCAGCAGGGGACTAGCGGGAGACAATGAGCAGTTCTTC	CATSRGLAGDNEQFF
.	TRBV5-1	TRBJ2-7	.	TGCGCCAGCAGCTTCAAAGGGTCCTACGAGCAGTACTTC	CASSFKGSYEQYF
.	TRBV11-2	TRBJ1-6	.	TGTGCCAGCAGCTTAGGGTTAGATTCACCCCTCCACTTT	CASSLGLDSPLHF
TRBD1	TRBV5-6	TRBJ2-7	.	TGTGCCAGCAGCTGGGACGACAGGGTAAGTTTCGAGCAGTACTTC	CASSWDDRVSFEQYF
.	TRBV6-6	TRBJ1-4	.	TGTGCCAGCAGGAGGGCGGAGAATGAAAAACTGTTTTTT	CASRRAENEKLFF
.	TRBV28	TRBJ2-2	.	TGTGCCAGCAGTTTAGGGTACACCGGGGAGCTGTTTTTT	CASSLGYTGELFF
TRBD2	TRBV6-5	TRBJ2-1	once	TGTGCCAGCAGTTACTCAGCTAGCGGGAGTGACAATGAGCAGTTCTTC	CASSYSASGSDNEQFF
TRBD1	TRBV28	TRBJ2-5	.	TGTGCCAGCAGTCCTACCGGGACAGGGCGAGGAGAGACCCAGTACTTC	CASSPTGTGRGETQYF
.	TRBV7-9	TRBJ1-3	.	TGTGCCAGCAGCATCTCTGGAAACACCATATATTTT	CASSISGNTIYF
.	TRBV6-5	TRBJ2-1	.	TGTGCCAGCAGCCGCACCAATGAGCAGTTCTTC	CASSRTNEQFF
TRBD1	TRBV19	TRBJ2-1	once	TGTGCCAGTAGTATAGGAGGGGACAGCGAGCAGTTCTTC	CASSIGGDSEQFF
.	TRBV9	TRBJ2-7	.	TGTGCCAGCAGCGTAGCGGCAGGGTCGGCGTCTTACGAGCAGTACTTC	CASSVAAGSASYEQYF
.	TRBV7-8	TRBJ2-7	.	TGTGCCAGCAGCTTAAACAGGCTGACCACAAGAGCCATCTACGAGCAGTACTTC	CASSLNRLTTRAIYEQYF
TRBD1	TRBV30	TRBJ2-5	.	TGTGCCTGGAGTGGGTCCCCACAGGGGGCGCGGGAGCAGTACTTC	CAWSGSPQGAREQYF
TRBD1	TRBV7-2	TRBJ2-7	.	TGTGCCAGCAGCCAAGGGGGCAGGGTCCCCGAGCAGTACTTC	CASSQGGRVPEQYF
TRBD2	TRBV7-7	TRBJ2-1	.	TGTGCTAGCAGCTTCCTTCCCCTAGCGGGAGGGCCCTACAATGAGCAGTTCTTC	CASSFLPLAGGPYNEQFF
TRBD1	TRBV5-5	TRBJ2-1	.	TGTGCCAGCAGCTTTTCTCCGGGACAGGGGGCGCCTAGCCAGCAGTTCTTC	CASSFSPGQGAPSQQFF
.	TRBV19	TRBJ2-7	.	TGTGCCAGTAGTATCTCCAGGTCGGACGAGCAGTACTTC	CASSISRSDEQYF
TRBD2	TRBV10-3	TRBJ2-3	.	TGTGCCATCAGGATCTTAGCGGGAGGTGGAACAGATACGCAGTATTTT	CAIRILAGGGTDTQYF
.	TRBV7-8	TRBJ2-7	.	TGTGCCAGCAGCAGCGATTCGGGGCTTTCCTACGAGCAGTACTTC	CASSSDSGLSYEQYF
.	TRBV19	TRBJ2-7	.	TGTGCCAGTAGTATATCGGCGGGCAGTAACTACGAGCAGTACTTC	CASSISAGSNYEQYF
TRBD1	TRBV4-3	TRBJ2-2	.	TGCGCCAGCAGCCAAGCCTACAGGGGTGGGGACACCGGGGAGCTGTTTTTT	CASSQAYRGGDTGELFF
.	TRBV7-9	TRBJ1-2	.	TGTGCCAGCAGCGAACAGGGACAAGGTGGCTACACCTTC	CASSEQGQGGYTF
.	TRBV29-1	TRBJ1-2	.	TGCAGCGTTGCAGGGGCTTATGGCTACACCTTC	CSVAGAYGYTF
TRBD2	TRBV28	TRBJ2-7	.	TGTGCCAGCAGTTTCGCGGCGGGGGATTACGAGCAGTACTTC	CASSFAAGDYEQYF
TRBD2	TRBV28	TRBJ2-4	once	TGTGCCAGCAGTCTTGGCGGGGGGTCGGTCAAAAACATTCAGTACTTC	CASSLGGGSVKNIQYF
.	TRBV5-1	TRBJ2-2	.	TGCGCCAGCAGCCCCATGGGGGTGAACACCGGGGAGCTGTTTTTT	CASSPMGVNTGELFF
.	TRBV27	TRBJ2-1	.	TGTGCCAGCAGTTTTGGTAGCGCTACGCTAAACAATGAGCAGTTCTTC	CASSFGSATLNNEQFF
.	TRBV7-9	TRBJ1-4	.	TGTGCCAGCAGTCTCCGGACGGGAAATGAAAAACTGTTTTTT	CASSLRTGNEKLFF
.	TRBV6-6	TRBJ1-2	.	TGTGCCAGCAGTTACGGGGTCGTGGACTATGGCTACACCTTC	CASSYGVVDYGYTF